A single sample is the source of the 13 T cell receptor beta chains below, sequenced in a study of Graves' ophthalmopathy and Graves' hyperthyroidism. TCR beta CDR3 regions were amplified from RNA transcripts. RT-PCR was first run with HTBI primers, then multiplex PCR in a second round. TCRdb used MiXCR to reprocess the multiplex PCR reads, holding one entry per CDR3 protein. The data hold 560,000 or so distinct CDR3 sequences, with under 40% observed a single time. Source material: peripheral blood or thyroid tissue (not recorded which). The origin of the receptors is an adult man with Graves' hyperthyroidism.

The chain recombines TRBV2 with TRBJ1-6, with D maybe TRBD1 (5 bases). V was pared by 6 bases and J by 0 bases, with 12 bases between. The CDR3 sequence is 16 residues long. The germline V gene has CDR1 SNHLY and CDR2 FYNNEI. CDR3 amino acids: CASSLGAGSYNSPLHF. The DNA of the CDR3 is TGTGCCAGCAGCTTAGGGGCCGGCTCCTATAATTCACCCCTCCACTTT.

Details on this clonotype: A much larger clonotype is one base distant, so this may be a read error. The J gene is TRBJ2-2, the V gene TRBV7-9; 7 bases are a match to TRBD2. The CDR3 is 14 amino acids. Germline CDR1 is SEHNR and CDR2 is FQNEAQ (reference sequence). In DNA form, the CDR3 reads TGTGTCAGCAGCTCGAACAGCGGGGCCGGGGAGCTGTTTTTT. Translation: CVSSSNSGAGELFF.

Many counts were recorded for this clonotype. The chain has TRBV7-9 and TRBJ1-1; D is possibly TRBD1 (5 bases). CDR1 is SEHNR, CDR2 FQNEAQ, per germline (reference sequence). The CDR3 has 17 amino acids. The ends were cut back, 5 bases at V and 5 bases at J, with 24 bases in the middle. The CDR3: CASSHPTGREGRTEAFF. CDR3 nucleotide sequence: TGTGCCAGCAGCCATCCCACCGGGAGGGAGGGGAGGACTGAAGCTTTCTTT.

This chain connects TRBV6-5 to TRBJ2-7, with TRBD2 matching 7 bases. This CDR3 is built from 14 residues. From germline, CDR1 is MNHEY and CDR2 SVGAGI. Unmatched junction bases numbered 4, after V lost 2 bases and J lost 3 bases. The CDR3 nucleotides read TGTGCCAGCAGTTACGGACTAGGGGTCTACGAGCAGTACTTC. The encoded protein is CASSYGLGVYEQYF.

This clonotype was counted at least ten times. The chain links TRBV7-2 to TRBJ1-5; a possible D gene is TRBD1 (5 bases). Trimming removed 0 bases from V and 0 bases from J, with 9 bases in between. The CDR3 spans 16 residues. Germline values: CDR1 SGHTA, CDR2 FQGNSA. This CDR3 is CASSLAGQYSNQPQHF. The CDR3 region has the DNA TGTGCCAGCAGCTTAGCGGGGCAGTATAGCAATCAGCCCCAGCATTTT.

V and J are TRBV6-5 and TRBJ1-4; D uncertain. The V gene's germline CDR1 is MNHEY and CDR2 SVGAGI. The V end lost 5 bases, the J end lost 8 bases, and 12 bases lay between the germline ends. This CDR3 comprises 13 residues. The CDR3: CASSDGFKEKLFF. CDR3 in DNA: TGTGCCAGCAGTGACGGGTTTAAGGAAAAACTGTTTTTT.

The chain combines TRBV20-1 with TRBJ1-6; possible D gene TRBD1, 5 bases. V lost 0 bases, J lost 0 bases, and 12 bases lay in between. The germline V gene encodes CDR1 DFQATT and CDR2 SNEGSKA (reference sequence). The CDR3 extends over 17 amino acids. For the CDR3, the DNA is TGCAGTGCTAGAGATCTCAGGGAAGGCTCCTATAATTCACCCCTCCACTTT. Translation: CSARDLREGSYNSPLHF.

The chain is built from TRBV19 and TRBJ2-7, with a possible D match to TRBD2 (6 bases). Matching the DNA end better, TRBJ2-1 makes the J call doubtful. Germline V gene sequence: CDR1 LNHDA, CDR2 SQIVND (reference sequence). There are 15 residues in the CDR3. CDR3 in amino acids: CASSMGGSSYNEQFF. DNA for the CDR3: TGTGCCAGTAGTATGGGAGGATCTTCCTACAATGAGCAGTTCTTC.

In regard to this clonotype: A read error may account for a junction end that differs from germline. The genes are TRBV10-3 and TRBJ1-1; 9 positions agree with TRBD1. Germline V gives CDR1 ENHRY, CDR2 SYGVKD. The CDR3 spans 15 residues. CDR3 sequence reads: CASSDSTGGNTEAFF. In nucleotides, the CDR3 is TGTGCCAGCAGTGACTCGACAGGGGGTAACACTGAAGCTTTCTTT.

This clonotype was seen ten or more times. The chain recombines TRBV12-3 or TRBV12-4 with TRBJ1-2, with 7 bases that match TRBD1. The trim removed 3 bases at V and 4 bases at J, leaving 11 bases unmatched. This CDR3 has 16 amino acids. CDR3 sequence reads: CASSFATGVGGYGYTF. CDR3 nucleotides: TGTGCCAGCAGTTTTGCCACAGGGGTGGGTGGCTATGGCTACACCTTC.

The chain recombines TRBV11-3 with TRBJ2-7; perhaps D is TRBD1 or TRBD2 (6 bases each). From germline, CDR1 is SGHNT and CDR2 YENEEA. V was cut by 2 bases and J by 7 bases, with 18 bases left in between. The CDR3 has 15 amino acids. The CDR3 coding sequence is TGTGCCAGCAGCTTATCTTGGGGGGCGCGAAATGAGCAGTACTTC. Its translation: CASSLSWGARNEQYF.

The rearrangement joins TRBV7-2 to TRBJ2-3; D gene unclear. Trimming shortened V by 4 bases and J by 0 bases, and 11 bases separated the two germline ends. CDR3 length: 15 amino acids. The germline gives CDR1 SGHTA, CDR2 FQGNSA. The CDR3 loop is CASSSQHLSTDTQYF. Here the CDR3 DNA reads TGTGCCAGCAGCTCCCAGCACCTTAGCACAGATACGCAGTATTTT.

The rearrangement joins TRBV3-1 to TRBJ2-3; D is unclear. The CDR3 has 12 amino acids. CDR1 and CDR2 from the germline V gene are LGHDT and YNNKEL (reference sequence). The V end was cut by 1 base, the J end by 6 bases, with 5 bases between. The CDR3 DNA reads TGTGCCAGCAGCCAAGGTTTGGATACGCAGTATTTT. Encoded protein: CASSQGLDTQYF.